Listed below are T cell receptor beta chains from one sample, sequenced in a study of shared clonotypes between healthy human individuals. TCRdb's table, derived via immunoSEQ multiplex PCR, lists solely in-frame clones and lacks some. The data contain over a million clones, 95% to 99% of them singletons. Source material: naive CD4+ T cells sorted from blood. The source of these receptors is a man aged 30 to 45 in good health. Each CDR3 is given with its conserved first and last residue. A D gene is named only where the DNA matches it firmly. A clone size is listed for some rows: how often the clone was seen (once, few, many), or a class if it is expanded.

clone_size: -; v_call: TRBV28; j_call: TRBJ1-1; d_call: -; cdr3_aa: CASTAVNTEAFF; cdr3_nt: TGTGCCAGCACCGCAGTGAACACTGAAGCTTTCTTT
clone_size: once; v_call: TRBV5-4; j_call: TRBJ2-5; d_call: -; cdr3_aa: CASSLLPRETQYF; cdr3_nt: TGTGCCAGCAGCTTGCTCCCCCGGGAGACCCAGTACTTC
clone_size: -; v_call: TRBV18; j_call: TRBJ2-5; d_call: -; cdr3_aa: CASSPRVLQETQYF; cdr3_nt: TGTGCCAGCTCACCCAGGGTACTACAAGAGACCCAGTACTTC
clone_size: -; v_call: TRBV30; j_call: TRBJ2-5; d_call: TRBD1; cdr3_aa: CAWASGTGVRETQYF; cdr3_nt: TGTGCCTGGGCCTCCGGGACAGGGGTTAGAGAGACCCAGTACTTC
clone_size: -; v_call: TRBV19; j_call: TRBJ2-2; d_call: TRBD2; cdr3_aa: CASSIDRLAGGNTGELFF; cdr3_nt: TGTGCCAGTAGTATAGATCGCCTAGCGGGAGGGAACACCGGGGAGCTGTTTTTT
clone_size: once; v_call: TRBV29-1; j_call: TRBJ2-7; d_call: TRBD1; cdr3_aa: CSVGDRGFYEQYF; cdr3_nt: TGCAGCGTCGGGGACAGGGGATTCTACGAGCAGTACTTC
clone_size: -; v_call: TRBV7-7; j_call: TRBJ2-5; d_call: -; cdr3_aa: CASSHQAETQYF; cdr3_nt: TGTGCTAGCAGCCACCAGGCGGAGACCCAGTACTTC
clone_size: once; v_call: TRBV29-1; j_call: TRBJ2-3; d_call: -; cdr3_aa: CSAHKAGISTDTQYF; cdr3_nt: TGCAGCGCCCATAAGGCGGGTATTTCCACAGATACGCAGTATTTT
clone_size: -; v_call: TRBV18; j_call: TRBJ2-5; d_call: TRBD2; cdr3_aa: CASSSGTSGRFPYGETQYF; cdr3_nt: TGTGCCAGCTCCTCCGGGACTAGCGGGAGGTTCCCCTACGGAGAGACCCAGTACTTC
clone_size: once; v_call: TRBV7-2; j_call: TRBJ2-7; d_call: -; cdr3_aa: CASSSDSSYEQYF; cdr3_nt: TGTGCCAGCAGCTCAGACAGCTCCTACGAGCAGTACTTC
clone_size: -; v_call: TRBV28; j_call: TRBJ2-7; d_call: -; cdr3_aa: CASSSEGYEQYF; cdr3_nt: TGTGCCAGCAGTTCGGAGGGCTACGAGCAGTACTTC
clone_size: once; v_call: TRBV25-1; j_call: TRBJ1-1; d_call: -; cdr3_aa: CASRRGGLAEAFF; cdr3_nt: TGTGCCAGCAGGAGGGGGGGCCTCGCTGAAGCTTTCTTT
clone_size: once; v_call: TRBV4-1; j_call: TRBJ1-4; d_call: -; cdr3_aa: CASSSRGQDVDEKLFF; cdr3_nt: TGCGCCAGCAGCTCAAGAGGGCAGGATGTTGATGAAAAACTGTTTTTT
clone_size: -; v_call: TRBV19; j_call: TRBJ1-5; d_call: TRBD1; cdr3_aa: CASRGQGDQPQHF; cdr3_nt: TGTGCCAGCAGGGGACAGGGCGATCAGCCCCAGCATTTT
clone_size: -; v_call: TRBV29-1; j_call: TRBJ1-1; d_call: -; cdr3_aa: CSVRLMNTEAFF; cdr3_nt: TGCAGCGTGCGACTGATGAACACTGAAGCTTTCTTT
clone_size: -; v_call: TRBV10-1; j_call: TRBJ2-5; d_call: -; cdr3_aa: CASSERVLETQYF; cdr3_nt: TGCGCCAGCAGTGAGCGGGTCCTGGAGACCCAGTACTTC
clone_size: -; v_call: TRBV7-9; j_call: TRBJ1-3; d_call: -; cdr3_aa: CASSFGRAGNTIYF; cdr3_nt: TGTGCCAGCAGCTTCGGCAGGGCAGGAAACACCATATATTTT
clone_size: -; v_call: TRBV5-6; j_call: TRBJ1-5; d_call: -; cdr3_aa: CASSFSTGTRNQPQHF; cdr3_nt: TGTGCCAGCAGCTTCTCCACAGGGACTCGCAATCAGCCCCAGCATTTT
clone_size: -; v_call: TRBV10-3; j_call: TRBJ2-7; d_call: TRBD2; cdr3_aa: CAISGTSGNLYEQYF; cdr3_nt: TGTGCCATCAGTGGGACTAGCGGGAACCTCTACGAGCAGTACTTC
clone_size: -; v_call: TRBV5-8; j_call: TRBJ2-1; d_call: -; cdr3_aa: CASSLWGNDEQFF; cdr3_nt: TGTGCCAGCAGCCTGTGGGGGAACGATGAGCAGTTCTTC
clone_size: -; v_call: TRBV2; j_call: TRBJ1-1; d_call: -; cdr3_aa: CASSASRNTEAFF; cdr3_nt: TGTGCCAGCAGTGCGTCGAGAAACACTGAAGCTTTCTTT
clone_size: -; v_call: TRBV6-1; j_call: TRBJ1-3; d_call: TRBD1; cdr3_aa: CASSARGWTGTSGNTIYF; cdr3_nt: TGTGCCAGCAGTGCACGGGGATGGACAGGTACCTCTGGAAACACCATATATTTT
clone_size: -; v_call: TRBV28; j_call: TRBJ1-1; d_call: -; cdr3_aa: CASSLPGQNTEAFF; cdr3_nt: TGTGCCAGCAGTTTACCTGGACAGAACACTGAAGCTTTCTTT
clone_size: once; v_call: TRBV6-5; j_call: TRBJ2-7; d_call: -; cdr3_aa: CASTLIPGFHEQYF; cdr3_nt: TGTGCCAGCACCCTAATTCCAGGGTTCCACGAGCAGTACTTC
clone_size: -; v_call: TRBV6-1; j_call: TRBJ2-1; d_call: TRBD2; cdr3_aa: CASSVLNGRWSYNEQFF; cdr3_nt: TGTGCCAGCAGTGTATTAAACGGGAGGTGGTCCTACAATGAGCAGTTCTTC
clone_size: once; v_call: TRBV5-1; j_call: TRBJ2-3; d_call: -; cdr3_aa: CASSLATGEGADTQYF; cdr3_nt: TGCGCCAGCAGCTTGGCCACCGGGGAAGGCGCAGATACGCAGTATTTT
clone_size: -; v_call: TRBV5-1; j_call: TRBJ2-7; d_call: TRBD2; cdr3_aa: CASSPTSGRGKQYF; cdr3_nt: TGCGCCAGCAGCCCGACTAGCGGGAGGGGAAAGCAGTACTTC
clone_size: -; v_call: TRBV5-1; j_call: TRBJ2-3; d_call: -; cdr3_aa: CASSLEGQFTDTQYF; cdr3_nt: TGCGCCAGCAGCTTGGAAGGACAGTTCACAGATACGCAGTATTTT